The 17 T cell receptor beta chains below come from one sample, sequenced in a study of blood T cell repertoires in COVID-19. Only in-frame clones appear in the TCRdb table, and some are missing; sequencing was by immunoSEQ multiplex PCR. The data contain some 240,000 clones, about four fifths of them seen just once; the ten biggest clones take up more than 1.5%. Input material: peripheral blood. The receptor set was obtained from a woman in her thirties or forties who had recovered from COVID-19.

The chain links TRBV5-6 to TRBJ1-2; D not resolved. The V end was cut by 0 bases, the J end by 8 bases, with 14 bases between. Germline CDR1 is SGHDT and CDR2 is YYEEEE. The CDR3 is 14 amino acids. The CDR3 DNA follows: TGTGCCAGCAGCTTGGTTTCAGCTTCGGGGGGCTACACCTTC. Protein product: CASSLVSASGGYTF.

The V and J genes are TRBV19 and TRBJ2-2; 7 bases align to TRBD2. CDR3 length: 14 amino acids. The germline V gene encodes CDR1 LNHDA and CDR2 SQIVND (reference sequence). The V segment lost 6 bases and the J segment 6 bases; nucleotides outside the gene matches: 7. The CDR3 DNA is TGTGCCAGTAGGCCAAAAACTAGCGCCGGGGAGCTGTTTTTT. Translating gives CASRPKTSAGELFF.

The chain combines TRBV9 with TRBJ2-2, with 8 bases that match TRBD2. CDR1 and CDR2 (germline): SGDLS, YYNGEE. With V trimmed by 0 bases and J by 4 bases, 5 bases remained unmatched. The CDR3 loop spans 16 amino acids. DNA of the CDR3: TGTGCCAGCAGCGTAGGGCTAGCGGGTGGCACCGGGGAGCTGTTTTTT. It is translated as CASSVGLAGGTGELFF.

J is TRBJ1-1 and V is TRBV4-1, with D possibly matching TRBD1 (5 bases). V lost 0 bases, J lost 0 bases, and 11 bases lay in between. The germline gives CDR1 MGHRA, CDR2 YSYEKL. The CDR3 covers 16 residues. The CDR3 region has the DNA TGCGCCAGCAGCCAAGACTTCGACAGTTTGAACACTGAAGCTTTCTTT. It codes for CASSQDFDSLNTEAFF.

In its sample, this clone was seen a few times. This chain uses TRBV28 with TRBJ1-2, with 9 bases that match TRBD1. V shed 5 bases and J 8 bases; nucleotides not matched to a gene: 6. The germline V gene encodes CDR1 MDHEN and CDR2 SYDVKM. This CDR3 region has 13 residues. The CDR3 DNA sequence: TGTGCCAGCAGTCCTTCGACAGGGGGGGGCTACACCTTC. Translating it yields CASSPSTGGGYTF.

This CDR3 reads CAWSVGGANTEAFF. CDR3 bases: TGTGCCTGGAGTGTCGGGGGTGCGAACACTGAAGCTTTCTTT. V is TRBV30 and J is TRBJ1-1; D perhaps matches TRBD1 (5 bases). This CDR3 has 14 amino acids. CDR1 and CDR2 from the germline V gene are GTSNPN and SVGIG (reference sequence). V lost 0 bases to trimming and J lost 1 base, with 9 bases between them.

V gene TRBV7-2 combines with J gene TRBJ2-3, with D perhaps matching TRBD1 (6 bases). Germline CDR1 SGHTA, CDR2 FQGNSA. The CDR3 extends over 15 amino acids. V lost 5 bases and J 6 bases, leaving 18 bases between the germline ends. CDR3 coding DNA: TGTGCCAGCAGCATTTACGTGGGGGCCGCCGATACGCAGTATTTT. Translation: CASSIYVGAADTQYF.

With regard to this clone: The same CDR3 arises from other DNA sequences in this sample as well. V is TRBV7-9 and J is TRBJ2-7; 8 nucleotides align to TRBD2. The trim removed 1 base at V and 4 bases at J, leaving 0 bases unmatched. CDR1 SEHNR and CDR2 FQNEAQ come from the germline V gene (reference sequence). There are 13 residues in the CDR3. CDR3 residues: CASSLGGGYEQYF. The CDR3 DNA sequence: TGTGCCAGCAGCTTAGGCGGGGGGTACGAGCAGTACTTC. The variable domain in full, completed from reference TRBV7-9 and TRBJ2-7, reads DTGVSQNPRHKITKRGQNVTFRCDPISEHNRLYWYRQTLGQGPEFLTYFQNEAQLEKSRLLSDRFSAERPKGSFSTLEIQRTEQGDSAMYLCASSLGGGYEQYFGPGTRLTVT.

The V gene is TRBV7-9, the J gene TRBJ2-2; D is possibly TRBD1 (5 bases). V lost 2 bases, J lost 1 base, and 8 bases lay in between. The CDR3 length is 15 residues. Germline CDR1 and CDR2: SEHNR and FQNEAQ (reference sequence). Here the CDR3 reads CASSLRDRNTGELFF. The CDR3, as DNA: TGTGCCAGCAGCTTACGTGACAGGAACACCGGGGAGCTGTTTTTT. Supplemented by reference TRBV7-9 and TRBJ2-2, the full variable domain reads DTGVSQNPRHKITKRGQNVTFRCDPISEHNRLYWYRQTLGQGPEFLTYFQNEAQLEKSRLLSDRFSAERPKGSFSTLEIQRTEQGDSAMYLCASSLRDRNTGELFFGEGSRLTVL.

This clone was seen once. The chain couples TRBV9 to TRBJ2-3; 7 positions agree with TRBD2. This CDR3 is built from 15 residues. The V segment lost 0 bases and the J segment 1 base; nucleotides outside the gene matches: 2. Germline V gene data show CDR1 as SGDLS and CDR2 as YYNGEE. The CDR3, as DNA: TGTGCCAGCAGCGTAGTTCGGGGGGGCACAGATACGCAGTATTTT. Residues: CASSVVRGGTDTQYF. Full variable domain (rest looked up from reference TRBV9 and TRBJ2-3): DSGVTQTPKHLITATGQRVTLRCSPRSGDLSVYWYQQSLDQGLQFLIQYYNGEERAKGNILERFSAQQFPDLHSELNLSSLELGDSALYFCASSVVRGGTDTQYFGPGTRLTVL.

This CDR3 is CASRGRTGTGELFF. In DNA form, the CDR3 reads TGTGCCAGCAGGGGGAGGACGGGGACCGGGGAGCTGTTTTTT. J is TRBJ2-2 and V is TRBV11-3; possible D gene TRBD2, 6 bases. Deletions cut 6 bases from V and 5 bases from J, with 13 bases between. This CDR3 spans 14 amino acids. Germline V gene data show CDR1 as SGHNT and CDR2 as YENEEA.

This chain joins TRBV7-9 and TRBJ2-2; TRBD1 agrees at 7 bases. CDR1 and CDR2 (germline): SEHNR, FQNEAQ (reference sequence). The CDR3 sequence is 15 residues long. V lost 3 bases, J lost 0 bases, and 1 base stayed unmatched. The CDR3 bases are TGTGCCAGCAGCTTGACAGGGTCGAACACCGGGGAGCTGTTTTTT. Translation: CASSLTGSNTGELFF.

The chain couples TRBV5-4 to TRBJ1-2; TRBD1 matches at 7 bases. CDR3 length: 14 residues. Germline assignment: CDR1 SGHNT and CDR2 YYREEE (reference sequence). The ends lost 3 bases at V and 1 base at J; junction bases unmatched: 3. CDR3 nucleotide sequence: TGTGCCAGCAGCTGGGGGGACAGTAACTATGGCTACACCTTC. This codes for CASSWGDSNYGYTF.

The CDR3 spells CATSLNRAGELFF. The DNA of the CDR3 is TGTGCCACCAGCCTAAACAGGGCCGGGGAGCTGTTTTTT. V usage is TRBV15 and J usage is TRBJ2-2; TRBD1 might be the D (6 bases). The germline gives CDR1 LNHNV, CDR2 YYDKDF (reference sequence). V was clipped by 5 bases and J by 6 bases, with 10 bases between them. The CDR3 is 13 amino acids. The full variable domain, rest sourced from reference TRBV15 and TRBJ2-2, is DAMVIQNPRYQVTQFGKPVTLSCSQTLNHNVMYWYQQKSSQAPKLLFHYYDKDFNNEADTPDNFQSRRPNTSFCFLDIRSPGLGDTAMYLCATSLNRAGELFFGEGSRLTVL.

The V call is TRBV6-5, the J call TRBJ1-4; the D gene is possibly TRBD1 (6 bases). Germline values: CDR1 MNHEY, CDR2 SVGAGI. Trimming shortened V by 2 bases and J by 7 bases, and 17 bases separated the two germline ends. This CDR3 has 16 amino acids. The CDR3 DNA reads TGTGCCAGCAGTTACCTTCTCGGGGGGGCCAGTGAAAAACTGTTTTTT. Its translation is CASSYLLGGASEKLFF.

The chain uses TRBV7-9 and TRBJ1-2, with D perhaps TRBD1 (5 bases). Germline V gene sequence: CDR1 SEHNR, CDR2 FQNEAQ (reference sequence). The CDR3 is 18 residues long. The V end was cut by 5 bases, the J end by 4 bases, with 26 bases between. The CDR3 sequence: CASSPPWAGKAQGYGYTF. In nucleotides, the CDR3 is TGTGCCAGCAGCCCCCCCTGGGCAGGGAAGGCTCAGGGCTATGGCTACACCTTC.

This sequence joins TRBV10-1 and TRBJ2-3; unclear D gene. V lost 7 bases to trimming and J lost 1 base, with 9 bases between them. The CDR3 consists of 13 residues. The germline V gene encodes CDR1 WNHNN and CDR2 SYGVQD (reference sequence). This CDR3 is CASNRRGTDTQYF. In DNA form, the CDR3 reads TGCGCCAGCAACCGCCGGGGCACAGATACGCAGTATTTT.